This TCR beta chain originates from a study of T cell responses to AZD1222 COVID-19 vaccine. Study-wide points: Rises in breadth and depth of Spike-specific TCRs came after two AZD1222 doses. Donors were chiefly white British, with a greater number of females, and clonal diversity was perhaps underestimated. Baseline antibody screening turned up just a handful of seropositive AZD1222 recipients.

Second-dose groups at about 4 or about 12 weeks were pooled. The germline gives CDR1 SGHTA, CDR2 FQGNSA. Trimming removed 5 bases at V and 1 base at J, with 11 bases between. The CDR3 runs to 15 residues. Method: immunoSEQ multiplex PCR; TCRdb's copy keeps in-frame clones and lacks some. The sample comprises roughly 120,000 clones, about 85% of which are singletons, and approximately 2.9% rests with the top ten. Remarks on this clone: The antigen remains undetermined.

The gene calls are TRBV7-2 and TRBJ2-2; D unresolved. Material: peripheral blood, obtained 28 days after the second AZD1222 dose. The origin of this receptor is an adult who received the AZD1222 COVID-19 vaccine. The CDR3 sequence is CASSPPAMNTGELFF. CDR3 in DNA: TGTGCCAGCAGCCCCCCCGCTATGAACACCGGGGAGCTGTTTTTT.